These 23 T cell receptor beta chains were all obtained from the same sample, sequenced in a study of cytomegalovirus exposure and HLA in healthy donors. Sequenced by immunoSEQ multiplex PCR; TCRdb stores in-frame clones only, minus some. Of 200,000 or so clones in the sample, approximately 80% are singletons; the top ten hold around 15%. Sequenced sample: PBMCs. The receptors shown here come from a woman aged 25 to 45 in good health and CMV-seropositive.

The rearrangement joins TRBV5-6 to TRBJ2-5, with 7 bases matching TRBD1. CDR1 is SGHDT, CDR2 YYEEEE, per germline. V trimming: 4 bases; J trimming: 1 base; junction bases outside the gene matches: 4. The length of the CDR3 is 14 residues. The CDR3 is CASSPGTAQETQYF. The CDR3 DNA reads TGTGCCAGCAGCCCCGGGACAGCCCAAGAGACCCAGTACTTC.

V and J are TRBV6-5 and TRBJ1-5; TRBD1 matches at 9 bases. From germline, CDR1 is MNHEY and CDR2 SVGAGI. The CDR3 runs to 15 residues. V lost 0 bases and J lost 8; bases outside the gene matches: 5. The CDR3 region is CASSYSGQGGEPQHF. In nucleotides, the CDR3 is TGTGCCAGCAGTTACTCGGGACAGGGAGGAGAGCCCCAGCATTTT.

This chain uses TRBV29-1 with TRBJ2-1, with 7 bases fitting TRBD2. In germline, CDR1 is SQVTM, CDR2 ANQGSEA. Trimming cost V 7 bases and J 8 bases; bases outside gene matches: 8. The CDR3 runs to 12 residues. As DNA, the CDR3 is TGCAGCGAGGTGGGGGGAGGGTATGAGCAGTTCTTC. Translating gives CSEVGGGYEQFF.

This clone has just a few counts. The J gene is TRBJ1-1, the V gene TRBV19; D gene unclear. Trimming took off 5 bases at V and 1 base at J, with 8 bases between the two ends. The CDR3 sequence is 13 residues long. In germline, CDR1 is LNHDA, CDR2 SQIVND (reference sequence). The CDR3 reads CASSPRQNTEAFF. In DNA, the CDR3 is TGTGCCAGTAGTCCGAGACAGAACACTGAAGCTTTCTTT.

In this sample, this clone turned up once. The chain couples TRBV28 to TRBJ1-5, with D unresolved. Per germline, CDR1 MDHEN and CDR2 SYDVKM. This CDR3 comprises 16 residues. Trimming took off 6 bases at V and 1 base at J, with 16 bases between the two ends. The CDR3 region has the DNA TGTGCCAGCAGCCCGGGCAGGCGAGGGAGCAATCAGCCCCAGCATTTT. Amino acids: CASSPGRRGSNQPQHF.

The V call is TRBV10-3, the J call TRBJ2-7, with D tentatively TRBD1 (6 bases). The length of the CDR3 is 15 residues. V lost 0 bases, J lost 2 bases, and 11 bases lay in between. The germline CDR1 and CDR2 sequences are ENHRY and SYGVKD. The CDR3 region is CAISESAGATYEQYF. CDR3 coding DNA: TGTGCCATCAGTGAGTCGGCAGGGGCGACCTACGAGCAGTACTTC.

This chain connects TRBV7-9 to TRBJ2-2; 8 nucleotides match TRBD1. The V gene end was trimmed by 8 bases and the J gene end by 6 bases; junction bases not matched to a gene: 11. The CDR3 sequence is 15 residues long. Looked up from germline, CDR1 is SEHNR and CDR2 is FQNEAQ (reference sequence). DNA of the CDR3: TGTGCCAGCCTACCTCAGGGGGCAAAGGCCGGGGAGCTGTTTTTT. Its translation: CASLPQGAKAGELFF.

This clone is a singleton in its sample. The chain's CDR3 is CASSPTGADTQYF. CDR3 nucleotide sequence: TGCGCCAGCAGCCCAACAGGGGCAGATACGCAGTATTTT. The chain carries TRBV4-1 and TRBJ2-3; the match to TRBD1 covers 7 bases. The CDR3 is 13 residues long. Germline V lookup: CDR1 MGHRA, CDR2 YSYEKL. J lost 4 bases, V lost 4 bases, and 2 bases had no gene match.

CDR3 residues: CASSWQGRSTDTQYF. Written as DNA, the CDR3 is TGCGCCAGCAGCTGGCAGGGCCGTAGCACAGATACGCAGTATTTT. V gene TRBV5-1 combines with J gene TRBJ2-3; weak D call: TRBD1 (5 bases). The length of the CDR3 is 15 residues. V was clipped by 3 bases and J by 0 bases, with 11 bases between them. CDR1 and CDR2 (germline): SGHRS, YFSETQ.

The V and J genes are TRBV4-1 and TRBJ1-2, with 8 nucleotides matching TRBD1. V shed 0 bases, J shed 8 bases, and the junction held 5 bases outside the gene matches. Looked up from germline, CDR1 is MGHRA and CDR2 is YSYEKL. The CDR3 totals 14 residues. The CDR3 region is CASSQDRGLGGYTF. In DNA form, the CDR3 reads TGCGCCAGCAGCCAAGACAGGGGGCTTGGAGGCTACACCTTC.

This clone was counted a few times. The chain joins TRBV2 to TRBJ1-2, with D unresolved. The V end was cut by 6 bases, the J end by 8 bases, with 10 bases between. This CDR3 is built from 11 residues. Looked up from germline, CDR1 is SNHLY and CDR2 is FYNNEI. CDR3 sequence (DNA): TGTGCCAGCAGCGTTCGGTGGGGCTACACCTTC. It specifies CASSVRWGYTF.

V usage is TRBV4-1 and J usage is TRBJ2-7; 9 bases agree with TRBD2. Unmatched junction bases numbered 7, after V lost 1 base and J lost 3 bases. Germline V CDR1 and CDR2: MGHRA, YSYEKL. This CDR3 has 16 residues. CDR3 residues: CASSQVLASGNYEQYF. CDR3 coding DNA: TGCGCCAGCAGCCAAGTGTTGGCTAGCGGGAACTACGAGCAGTACTTC.

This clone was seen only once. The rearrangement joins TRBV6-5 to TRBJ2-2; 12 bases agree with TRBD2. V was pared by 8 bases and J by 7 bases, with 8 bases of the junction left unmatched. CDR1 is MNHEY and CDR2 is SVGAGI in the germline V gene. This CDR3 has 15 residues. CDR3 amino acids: CASRTSGIKRGELFF. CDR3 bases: TGTGCCAGCCGGACTAGCGGGATTAAACGCGGGGAGCTGTTTTTT.

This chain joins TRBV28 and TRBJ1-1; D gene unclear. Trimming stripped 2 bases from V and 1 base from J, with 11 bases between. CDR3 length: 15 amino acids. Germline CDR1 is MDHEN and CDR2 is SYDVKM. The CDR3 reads CASSLRLGANTEAFF. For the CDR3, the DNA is TGTGCCAGCAGTTTAAGGCTCGGAGCGAACACTGAAGCTTTCTTT.

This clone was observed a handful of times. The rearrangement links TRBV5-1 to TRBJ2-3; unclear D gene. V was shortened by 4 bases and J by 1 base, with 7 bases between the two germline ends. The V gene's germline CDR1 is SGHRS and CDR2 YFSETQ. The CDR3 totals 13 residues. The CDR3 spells CASSAQGTDTQYF. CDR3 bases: TGCGCCAGCAGCGCTCAGGGCACAGATACGCAGTATTTT.

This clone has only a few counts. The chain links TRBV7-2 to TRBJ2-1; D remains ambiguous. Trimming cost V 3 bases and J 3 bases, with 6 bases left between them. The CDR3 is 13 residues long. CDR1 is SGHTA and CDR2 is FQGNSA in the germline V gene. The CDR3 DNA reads TGTGCCAGCAGCTTGGGCTTCTACAATGAGCAGTTCTTC. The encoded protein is CASSLGFYNEQFF.

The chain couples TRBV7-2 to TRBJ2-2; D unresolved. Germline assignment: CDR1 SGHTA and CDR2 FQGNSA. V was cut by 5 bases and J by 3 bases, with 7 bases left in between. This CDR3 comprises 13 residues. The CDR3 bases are TGTGCCAGCAGCCCGGGTTACACCGGGGAGCTGTTTTTT. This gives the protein CASSPGYTGELFF.

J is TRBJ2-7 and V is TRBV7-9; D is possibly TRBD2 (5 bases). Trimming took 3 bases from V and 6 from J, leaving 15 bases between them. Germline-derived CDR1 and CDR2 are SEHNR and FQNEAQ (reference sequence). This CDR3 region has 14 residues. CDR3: CASSFLGAGGEQYF. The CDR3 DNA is TGTGCCAGCAGCTTCTTGGGTGCCGGAGGCGAGCAGTACTTC.

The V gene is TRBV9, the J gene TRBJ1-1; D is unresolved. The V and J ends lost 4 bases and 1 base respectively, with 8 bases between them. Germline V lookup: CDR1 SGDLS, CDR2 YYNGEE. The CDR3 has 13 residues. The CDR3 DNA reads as TGTGCCAGCAGCCAAACAGCGAACACTGAAGCTTTCTTT. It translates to CASSQTANTEAFF.

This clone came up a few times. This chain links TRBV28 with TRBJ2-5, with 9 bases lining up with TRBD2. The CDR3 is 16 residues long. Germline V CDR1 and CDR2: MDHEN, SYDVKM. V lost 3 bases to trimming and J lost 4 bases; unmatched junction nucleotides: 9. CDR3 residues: CASSFRRGGFRETQYF. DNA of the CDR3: TGTGCCAGCAGTTTCCGGCGGGGGGGCTTTAGAGAGACCCAGTACTTC.

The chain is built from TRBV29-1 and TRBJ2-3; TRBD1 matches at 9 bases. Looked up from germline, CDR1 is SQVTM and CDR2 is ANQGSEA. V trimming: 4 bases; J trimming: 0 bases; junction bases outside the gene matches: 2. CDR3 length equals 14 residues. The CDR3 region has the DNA TGCAGCGTTGTGGGACAGGGAAGCACAGATACGCAGTATTTT. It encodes CSVVGQGSTDTQYF.

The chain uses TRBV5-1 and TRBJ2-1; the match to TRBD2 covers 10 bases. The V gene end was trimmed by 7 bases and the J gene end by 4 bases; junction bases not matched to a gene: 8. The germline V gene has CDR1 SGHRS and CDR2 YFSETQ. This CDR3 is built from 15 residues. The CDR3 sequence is CASGPLAGIYNEQFF. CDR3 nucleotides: TGCGCCAGCGGCCCACTAGCGGGAATTTACAATGAGCAGTTCTTC. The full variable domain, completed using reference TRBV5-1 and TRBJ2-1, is KAGVTQTPRYLIKTRGQQVTLSCSPISGHRSVSWYQQTPGQGLQFLFEYFSETQRNKGNFPGRFSGRQFSNSRSEMNVSTLELGDSALYLCASGPLAGIYNEQFFGPGTRLTVL.

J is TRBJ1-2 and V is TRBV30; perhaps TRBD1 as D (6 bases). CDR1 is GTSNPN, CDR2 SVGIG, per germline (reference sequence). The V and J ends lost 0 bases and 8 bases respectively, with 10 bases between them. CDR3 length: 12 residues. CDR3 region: CAWSVGGLGYTF. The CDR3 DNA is TGTGCCTGGAGTGTAGGGGGTCTGGGCTACACCTTC.